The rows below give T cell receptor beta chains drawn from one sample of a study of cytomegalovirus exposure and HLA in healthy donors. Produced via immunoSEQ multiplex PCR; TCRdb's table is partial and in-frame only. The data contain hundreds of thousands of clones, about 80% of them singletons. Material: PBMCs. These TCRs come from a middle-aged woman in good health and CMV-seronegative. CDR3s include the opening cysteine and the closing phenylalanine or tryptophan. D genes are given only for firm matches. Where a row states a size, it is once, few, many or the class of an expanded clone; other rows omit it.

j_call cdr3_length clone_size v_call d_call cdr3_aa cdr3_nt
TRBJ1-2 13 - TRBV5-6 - CASSLASGYGYTF TGTGCCAGCAGCTTGGCCTCAGGGTATGGCTACACCTTC
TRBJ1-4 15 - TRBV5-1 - CASSLVSGSNEKLFF TGCGCCAGCAGCTTGGTTTCAGGGTCTAATGAAAAACTGTTTTTT
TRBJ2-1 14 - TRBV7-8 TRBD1 CASSLGQGAVEQFF TGTGCCAGCAGCTTAGGTCAGGGGGCTGTTGAGCAGTTCTTC
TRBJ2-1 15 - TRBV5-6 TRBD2 CASRRVAGAYNEQFF TGTGCCAGCCGGAGGGTAGCGGGGGCTTACAATGAGCAGTTCTTC
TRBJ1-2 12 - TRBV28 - CASSLRGYGYTF TGTGCCAGCAGTTTACGCGGGTATGGCTACACCTTC
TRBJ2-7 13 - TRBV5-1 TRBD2 CASSLGLAGVYSF TGCGCCAGCAGCTTGGGGCTAGCGGGAGTCTACTCCTTC
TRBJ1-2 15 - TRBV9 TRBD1 CASSQLGQIWEGYTF TGTGCCAGCAGCCAGCTGGGACAGATCTGGGAGGGCTACACCTTC
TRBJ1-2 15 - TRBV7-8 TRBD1 CASRPPGQGASGYTF TGTGCCAGCAGGCCACCGGGACAGGGGGCGAGCGGCTACACCTTC
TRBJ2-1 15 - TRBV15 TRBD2 CATSRDTGGYNEQFF TGTGCCACCAGCAGAGATACCGGGGGGTACAATGAGCAGTTCTTC
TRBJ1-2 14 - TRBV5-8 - CASSLGVLNFGYTF TGTGCCAGCAGCTTGGGCGTTCTGAACTTTGGCTACACCTTC
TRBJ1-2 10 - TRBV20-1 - CSARKSLRAF TGCAGTGCTAGGAAGAGCCTACGGGCCTTC
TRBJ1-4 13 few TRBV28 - CASSRGNNEKLFF TGTGCCAGCAGTCGCGGGAATAATGAAAAACTGTTTTTT
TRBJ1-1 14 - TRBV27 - CASAGLSFLTEAFF TGTGCCTCTGCGGGCCTCTCCTTCCTCACTGAAGCTTTCTTT
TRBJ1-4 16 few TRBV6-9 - CASFLGRRDFDEKLFF TGTGCCAGCTTTTTGGGGCGTAGGGATTTCGATGAAAAACTGTTTTTT
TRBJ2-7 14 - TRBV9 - CASSVSGDLYEQYF TGTGCCAGCAGCGTTTCAGGGGATCTTTACGAGCAGTACTTC
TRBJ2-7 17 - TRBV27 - CASRTLGLPGVRGEQYF TGTGCCAGCAGGACTTTGGGCCTTCCGGGGGTACGAGGCGAGCAGTACTTC
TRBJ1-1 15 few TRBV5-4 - CASSPQTGMNTEAFF TGTGCCAGCAGCCCACAGACAGGCATGAACACTGAAGCTTTCTTT
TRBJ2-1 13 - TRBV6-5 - CASSYSTTNEQFF TGTGCCAGCAGTTACTCGACAACCAATGAGCAGTTCTTC
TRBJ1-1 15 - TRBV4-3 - CASSQVWGQGYEAFF TGCGCCAGCAGCCAAGTTTGGGGGCAGGGTTATGAAGCTTTCTTT
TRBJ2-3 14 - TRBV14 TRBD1 CASSLGQVLDTQYF TGTGCCAGCAGCCTAGGACAGGTCCTTGATACGCAGTATTTT